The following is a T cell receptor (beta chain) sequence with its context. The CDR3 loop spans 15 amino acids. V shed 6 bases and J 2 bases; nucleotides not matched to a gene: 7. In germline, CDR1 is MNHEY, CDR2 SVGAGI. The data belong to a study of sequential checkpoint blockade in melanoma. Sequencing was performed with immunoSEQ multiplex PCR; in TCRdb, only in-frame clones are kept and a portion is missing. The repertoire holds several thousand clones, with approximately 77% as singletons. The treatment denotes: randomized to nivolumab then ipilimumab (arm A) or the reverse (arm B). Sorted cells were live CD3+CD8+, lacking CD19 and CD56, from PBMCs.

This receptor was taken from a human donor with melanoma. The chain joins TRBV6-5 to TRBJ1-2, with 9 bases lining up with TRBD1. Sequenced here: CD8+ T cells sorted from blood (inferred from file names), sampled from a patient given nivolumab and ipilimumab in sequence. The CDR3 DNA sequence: TGTGCCAGCAGACAGGGACAGGGTTTAAACTATGGCTACACCTTC. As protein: CASRQGQGLNYGYTF.